Included here is one T cell receptor (beta chain) sequence, with context. Its antigen remains undetermined. Per-nucleotide qualities are absent, and no much larger clonotype sits a single base away. Different DNA sequences within this sample yield the same CDR3. Another Seattle source contributed samples from volunteer blood donors who had recovered from COVID-19. Each collaborating institution followed its own protocols to collect whole blood in K2EDTA tubes. Collaborator samples were shipped for TCRbeta analysis as frozen whole blood, isolated PBMCs, or DNA extracted from either sample type. The immunoSEQ Assay, a bias-controlled multiplex PCR, was used to amplify TCRbeta CDR3 regions from genomic DNA. On the authors' methods: The number of nucleated cells in each sample was estimated by amplification of reference gene primers within the assay. To quantify the absolute abundance of each unique TCRbeta CDR3 rearrangement, sequence reads were collapsed and filtered. For each sample, productive Simpson clonality was calculated as the square root of Simpson's diversity index across productive rearrangements. TCRdb's version of the immuneACCESS table is confined to in-frame rearrangements and falls short of the full clone set. An unresolved V gene accounts for under half of the shortfall where checked; the remainder is of unknown origin. V and J calls and clone size are those listed in that table; D and trimming were worked out from the DNA. Here the sample has hundreds of thousands of clones; roughly 86% occur a single time. The ten biggest clones cover about 8% of the sample.

The CDR3 spans 14 residues, from the cysteine through the phenylalanine. Kept here is only the CDR3 DNA, which spans 42 bases and is read in frame from base 1. CDR1 SGHTA and CDR2 FQGNSA are derived from the germline V gene. V is clipped by 1 base and J by 0 bases, and the sequence between their germline boundaries is 6 bases long. This sample was included in a study of blood T cell repertoires in COVID-19 (dated by TCRdb to the early 2020s). The study in broad terms: The collaborator samples originated in the United States, Italy and Spain and spanned the acute and convalescent phases of COVID-19. Samples were obtained from the ongoing ImmuneRACE study (first 160 participants) and from over a thousand subjects provided by 6 global collaborators. The material from the prospective study consisted of cDNA or gDNA derived from T cells, B-cell-depleted T cells, or PBMCs. Nearly every sample came with metadata listing a de-identified subject ID, COVID-19 status, age in years and sex. Deeply sampled blood TCRbeta repertoires from subjects exposed to, actively infected with, or recovered from COVID-19 were included in the dataset. Where available, HLA class I and class II types were obtained from metadata supplied by the sample provider rather than from assay-based typing. The repertoires were made available in a free public database intended to serve as a resource for research on the immune response to SARS-CoV-2. The research as a whole found: The amount of clinical and demographic metadata varied by source and participant and was provided uncurated.

Sequencing used peripheral blood. The receptor was isolated from a woman between 45 and 60 years old who had recovered from COVID-19. The chain is assembled from TRBV7-2 and TRBJ1-2; no D gene call is confident. In nucleotides, the sequence is TGTGCCAGCAGCTTAGGTCCATCTAACTATGGCTACACCTTC. It translates as CASSLGPSNYGYTF.